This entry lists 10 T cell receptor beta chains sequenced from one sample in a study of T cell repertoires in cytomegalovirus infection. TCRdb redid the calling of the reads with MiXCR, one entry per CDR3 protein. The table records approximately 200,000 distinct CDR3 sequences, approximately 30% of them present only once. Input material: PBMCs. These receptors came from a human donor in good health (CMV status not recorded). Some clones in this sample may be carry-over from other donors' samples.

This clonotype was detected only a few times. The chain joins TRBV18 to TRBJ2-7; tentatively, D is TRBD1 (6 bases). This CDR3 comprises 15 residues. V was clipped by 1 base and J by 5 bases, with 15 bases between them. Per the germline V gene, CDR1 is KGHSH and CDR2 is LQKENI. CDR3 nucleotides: TGTGCCAGCTCACCACTAGCCCAGGGGCAGGACGAGCAGTACTTC. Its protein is CASSPLAQGQDEQYF.

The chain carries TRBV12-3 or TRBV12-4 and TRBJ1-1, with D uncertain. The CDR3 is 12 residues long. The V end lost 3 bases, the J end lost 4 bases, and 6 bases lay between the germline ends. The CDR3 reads CASSLHSTEAFF. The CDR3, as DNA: TGTGCCAGCAGTTTGCACTCCACTGAAGCTTTCTTT.

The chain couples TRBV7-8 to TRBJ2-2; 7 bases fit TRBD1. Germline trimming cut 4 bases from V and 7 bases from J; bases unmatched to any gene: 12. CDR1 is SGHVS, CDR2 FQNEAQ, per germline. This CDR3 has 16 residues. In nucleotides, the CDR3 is TGTGCCAGCAGCTCGTCCGAGGGGGCGTTATTCGGGGAGCTGTTTTTT. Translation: CASSSSEGALFGELFF.

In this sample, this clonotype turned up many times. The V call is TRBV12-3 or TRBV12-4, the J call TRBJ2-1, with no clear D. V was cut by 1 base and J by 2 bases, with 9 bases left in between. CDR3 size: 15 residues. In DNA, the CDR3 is TGTGCCAGCAGTTTAGGTACCCCTACCTACAATGAGCAGTTCTTC. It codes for CASSLGTPTYNEQFF.

CDR3 DNA sequence: TGTGCCAGCAGTCAAACAGGCGAACGAGGAGCTTTCTTT. This codes for CASSQTGERGAFF. The rearrangement uses TRBV6-6 and TRBJ1-1; perhaps TRBD1 as D (5 bases). V lost 5 bases to trimming and J lost 10 bases, with 17 bases between them. This CDR3 is 13 amino acids long. CDR1 and CDR2 (germline): MNHNY, SVGAGI (reference sequence).

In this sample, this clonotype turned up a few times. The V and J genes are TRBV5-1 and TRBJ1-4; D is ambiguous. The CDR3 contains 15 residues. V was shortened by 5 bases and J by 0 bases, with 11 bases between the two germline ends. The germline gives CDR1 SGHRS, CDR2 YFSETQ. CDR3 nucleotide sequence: TGCGCCAGCAGGGCCCTATGGACAACTAATGAAAAACTGTTTTTT. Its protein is CASRALWTTNEKLFF.

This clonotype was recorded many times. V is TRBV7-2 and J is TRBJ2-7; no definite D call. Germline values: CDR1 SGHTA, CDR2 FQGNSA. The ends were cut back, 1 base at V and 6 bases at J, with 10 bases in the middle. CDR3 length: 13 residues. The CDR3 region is CASSLGPAFEQYF. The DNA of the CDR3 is TGTGCCAGCAGCTTAGGGCCGGCGTTCGAGCAGTACTTC.

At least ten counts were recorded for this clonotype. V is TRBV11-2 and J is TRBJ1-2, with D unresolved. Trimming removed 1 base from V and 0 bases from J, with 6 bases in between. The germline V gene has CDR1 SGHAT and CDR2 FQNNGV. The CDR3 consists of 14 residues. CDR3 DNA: TGTGCCAGCAGCTTAGCGGAACCTAACTATGGCTACACCTTC. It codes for CASSLAEPNYGYTF.

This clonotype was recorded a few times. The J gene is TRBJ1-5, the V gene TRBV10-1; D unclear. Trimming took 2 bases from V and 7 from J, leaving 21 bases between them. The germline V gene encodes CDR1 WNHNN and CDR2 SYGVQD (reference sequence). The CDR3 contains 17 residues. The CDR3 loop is CASSERLRGLVIQPQHF. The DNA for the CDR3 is TGCGCCAGCAGTGAGCGGTTACGAGGGCTAGTAATCCAGCCCCAGCATTTT.

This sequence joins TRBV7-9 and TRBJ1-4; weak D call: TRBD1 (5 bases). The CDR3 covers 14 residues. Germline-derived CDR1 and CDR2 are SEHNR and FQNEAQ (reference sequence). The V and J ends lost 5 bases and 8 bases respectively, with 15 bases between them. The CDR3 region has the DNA TGTGCCAGCAGCGAACAGGTCGGAAAAGAAAAACTGTTTTTT. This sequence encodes CASSEQVGKEKLFF.